One sample yielded the 10 T cell receptor beta chains listed below, sequenced in a study of shared clonotypes between healthy human individuals (dated by TCRdb to the early 2020s). Library prep was done by the immunoSEQ multiplex PCR assay. Here the immuneACCESS table is served through TCRdb, limited to in-frame sequences with V and J called. Missing clones are a known gap in these copies; in checked studies unresolved V genes cover under half, and the rest lacks a known reason. The sample table contains over a million clones; only one count was recorded for approximately 98.5% of them. The ten largest clonotypes hold 0.36% of the sample. Sample: naive CD4+ T cells sorted from blood. The cell subset or site label here, explained by the study, means: CD45RA+ positively selected. The source of these receptors is a man aged 30 to 39 in good health.

The chain employs TRBV28 and TRBJ1-1; D remains ambiguous. V was shortened by 3 bases and J by 5 bases, with 13 bases between the two germline ends. This CDR3 has 14 residues. Germline V gene lookup returns CDR1 MDHEN and CDR2 SYDVKM. Written as DNA, the CDR3 is TGTGCCAGCAGTTTCTCCCCCGGGAGGACTGAAGCTTTCTTT. The encoded protein is CASSFSPGRTEAFF.

J is TRBJ2-5 and V is TRBV4-3; D unclear. The germline V and J ends were trimmed by 0 bases and 3 bases, with 2 bases remaining between them. The CDR3 is 12 amino acids. Germline-derived CDR1 and CDR2 are LGHNA and YSLEER. The CDR3 spells CASSQDKETQYF. The CDR3, as DNA: TGCGCCAGCAGCCAAGATAAAGAGACCCAGTACTTC.

The chain has TRBV9 and TRBJ2-3, with D hard to call. Germline V lookup: CDR1 SGDLS, CDR2 YYNGEE. The CDR3 totals 15 residues. V gave up 4 bases and J gave up 0 bases, with 12 bases separating them. The CDR3: CASSRWRTSTDTQYF. As DNA, the CDR3 is TGTGCCAGCAGCCGCTGGCGAACTAGCACAGATACGCAGTATTTT.

To note about this clone: This same CDR3 is encoded by further DNA sequences in the sample. The V call is TRBV29-1, the J call TRBJ2-5; unclear D gene. CDR3 length: 10 amino acids. Deletions cut 5 bases from V and 5 bases from J, with 6 bases between. Germline CDR1 is SQVTM and CDR2 is ANQGSEA. The CDR3: CSVSSETQYF. CDR3 DNA: TGCAGCGTTTCATCGGAGACCCAGTACTTC.

This sequence joins TRBV27 and TRBJ2-7, with D perhaps matching TRBD2 (6 bases). Germline V gene lookup returns CDR1 MNHEY and CDR2 SMNVEV (reference sequence). Trimming took 0 bases from V and 3 from J, leaving 15 bases between them. The CDR3 is 16 residues long. The CDR3 nucleotides read TGTGCCAGCAGTTTATCCAACACGGGACTCATCTACGAGCAGTACTTC. This codes for CASSLSNTGLIYEQYF.

The chain employs TRBV4-3 and TRBJ2-7; 9 bases are shared with TRBD2. Germline V lookup: CDR1 LGHNA, CDR2 YSLEER. J gave up 2 bases and V 0 bases, and 5 bases lay outside the gene matches. This CDR3 region has 16 residues. The CDR3 loop reads CASSQDRASGAYEQYF. The CDR3 DNA sequence: TGCGCCAGCAGCCAAGATCGGGCTAGCGGGGCCTACGAGCAGTACTTC.

The genes are TRBV19 and TRBJ1-5, with unresolved D. The CDR3 extends over 14 amino acids. Germline V lookup: CDR1 LNHDA, CDR2 SQIVND (reference sequence). Trimming left V 3 bases short and J 1 base short, with 7 bases between. As DNA, the CDR3 is TGTGCCAGTAGTATCCCTGAGAGCAATCAGCCCCAGCATTTT. It codes for CASSIPESNQPQHF.

The rearrangement links TRBV7-8 to TRBJ1-2, with TRBD1 as a possible D gene (5 bases). The CDR3 is made up of 17 amino acids. V lost 4 bases, J lost 5 bases, and 23 bases lay in between. CDR1 is SGHVS and CDR2 is FQNEAQ in the germline V gene. The CDR3 nucleotides are TGTGCCAGCAGCTCGAATACTAGACCCTACAGGAGATATGGCTACACCTTC. Amino acids: CASSSNTRPYRRYGYTF.

This chain joins TRBV5-1 and TRBJ2-6; D unresolved. The germline V gene encodes CDR1 SGHRS and CDR2 YFSETQ. The CDR3 sequence is 15 residues long. The V and J ends lost 2 bases and 0 bases respectively, with 6 bases between them. The CDR3 spells CASSFQNSGANVLTF. The CDR3 nucleotides are TGCGCCAGCAGCTTCCAAAACTCTGGGGCCAACGTCCTGACTTTC.

The chain uses TRBV14 and TRBJ1-2; D is undetermined. Germline CDR1 is SGHDN and CDR2 is FVKESK. The V gene lost 3 bases and the J gene lost 8 bases, with 16 bases spanning the gap. This CDR3 region has 14 residues. CDR3 amino acids: CASSQFSLLRGYTF. The CDR3 nucleotides are TGTGCCAGCAGCCAGTTTAGCCTCCTCCGAGGCTACACCTTC.